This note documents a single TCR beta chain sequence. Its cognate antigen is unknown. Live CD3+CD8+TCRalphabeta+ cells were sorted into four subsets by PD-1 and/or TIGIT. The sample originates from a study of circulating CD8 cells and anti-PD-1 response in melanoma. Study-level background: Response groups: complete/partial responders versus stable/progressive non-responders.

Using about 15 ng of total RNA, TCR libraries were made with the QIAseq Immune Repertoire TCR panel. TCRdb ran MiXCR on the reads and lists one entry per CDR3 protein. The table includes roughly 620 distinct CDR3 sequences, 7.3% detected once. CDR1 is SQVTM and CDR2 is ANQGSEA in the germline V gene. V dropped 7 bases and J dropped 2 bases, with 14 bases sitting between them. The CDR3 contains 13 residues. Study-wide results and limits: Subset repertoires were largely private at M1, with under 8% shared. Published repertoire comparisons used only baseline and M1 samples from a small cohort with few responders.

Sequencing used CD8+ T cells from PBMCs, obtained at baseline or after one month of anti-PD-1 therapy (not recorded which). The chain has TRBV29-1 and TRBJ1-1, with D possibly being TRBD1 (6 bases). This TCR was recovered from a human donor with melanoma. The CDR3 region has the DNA TGCAGCGCCCTTACAGGGACCAACACTGAAGCTTTCTTT. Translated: CSALTGTNTEAFF.